This T cell receptor beta chain was obtained from a study of blood T cell repertoires in COVID-19. Overall study context: Researchers got acute and convalescent COVID-19 samples from the United States, Italy and Spain. From T cells, B-cell-depleted T cells, or PBMCs came the material, which was cDNA or gDNA.

There are 15 residues in the CDR3. The germline gives CDR1 MNHNS, CDR2 SASEGT. The J segment lost 1 base and the V segment lost 3 bases, leaving 3 bases of the junction unmatched. Per the authors' pipeline: Cell counts per sample came from amplifying reference gene primers. Libraries were prepared by immunoSEQ multiplex PCR; TCRdb keeps only in-frame clonotypes and omits some of them. V, J and clone size are taken as reported in that table, and D and trimming were inferred from the DNA itself. The sample holds 200,000 to 300,000 clones; over 80% are singletons and the top ten take around 25%. The specimen sequenced was peripheral blood. The receptor comes from a man aged 35-49 years with acute or convalescent COVID-19. This chain connects TRBV6-1 to TRBJ2-3; 8 bases map to TRBD2. CDR3 nucleotides: TGTGCCAGCAGTGATCTGACTAGCGGCACAGATACGCAGTATTTT. Protein product: CASSDLTSGTDTQYF.